This record looks at one T cell receptor (beta chain) sequence and its context. Across several immunoSEQ plates, the genomic DNA of each subset was split evenly. Method: immunoSEQ multiplex PCR; TCRdb's copy keeps in-frame clones and lacks some. The sample comprises more than 450,000 clones, about four fifths of which are singletons, and about an eighth rests with the top ten. CDR1 is LNHDA, CDR2 SQIVND, per germline (reference sequence). Trimming took 5 bases from V and 13 from J, leaving 18 bases between them. This CDR3 contains 13 residues. All participating donors were Caucasian adults from Nashville, Tennessee. These data originate in a study of shared clonotypes between healthy human individuals.

Sequenced material: PBMCs. The chain uses TRBV19 and TRBJ2-1; D uncertain. The receptor comes from a woman aged 35 to 49 in good health. Some clones in this sample may be carry-over from other donors' samples. In DNA, the CDR3 is TGTGCCAGTAGTGGGGTAGCCTTCGGAGTTCAGTTCTTC. Translating it yields CASSGVAFGVQFF. Variable domain in full (rest from reference TRBV19 and TRBJ2-1): DGGITQSPKYLFRKEGQNVTLSCEQNLNHDAMYWYRQDPGQGLRLIYYSQIVNDFQKGDIAEGYSVSREKKESFPLTVTSAQKNPTAFYLCASSGVAFGVQFFGPGTRLTVL.